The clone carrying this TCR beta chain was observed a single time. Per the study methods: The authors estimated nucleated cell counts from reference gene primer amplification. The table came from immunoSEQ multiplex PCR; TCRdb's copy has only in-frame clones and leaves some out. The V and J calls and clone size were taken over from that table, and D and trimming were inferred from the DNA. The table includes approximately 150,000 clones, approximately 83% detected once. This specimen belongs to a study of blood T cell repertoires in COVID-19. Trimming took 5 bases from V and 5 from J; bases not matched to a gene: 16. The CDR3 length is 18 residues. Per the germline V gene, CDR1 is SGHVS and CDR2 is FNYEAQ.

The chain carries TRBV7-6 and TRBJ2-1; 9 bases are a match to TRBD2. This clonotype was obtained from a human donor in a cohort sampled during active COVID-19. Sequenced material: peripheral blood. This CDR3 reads CASSRRPGGGRVHNEQFF. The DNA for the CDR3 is TGTGCCAGCAGCCGTAGGCCTGGTGGCGGGAGGGTCCACAATGAGCAGTTCTTC. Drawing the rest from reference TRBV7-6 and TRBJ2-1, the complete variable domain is GAGVSQSPRYKVTKRGQDVALRCDPISGHVSLYWYRQALGQGPEFLTYFNYEAQQDKSGLPNDRFSAERPEGSISTLTIQRTEQRDSAMYRCASSRRPGGGRVHNEQFFGPGTRLTVL.